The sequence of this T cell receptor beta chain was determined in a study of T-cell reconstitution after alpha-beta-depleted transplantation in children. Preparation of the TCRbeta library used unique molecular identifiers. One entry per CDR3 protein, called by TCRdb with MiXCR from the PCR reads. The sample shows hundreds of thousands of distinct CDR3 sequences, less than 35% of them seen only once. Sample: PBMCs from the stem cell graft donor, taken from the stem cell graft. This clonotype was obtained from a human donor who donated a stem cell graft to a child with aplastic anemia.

The CDR3 region is CASSFAPVGTVQETQYF. Written as DNA, the CDR3 is TGTGCCAGCAGCTTCGCCCCGGTCGGGACAGTCCAAGAGACCCAGTACTTC. V usage is TRBV7-2 and J usage is TRBJ2-5; the match to TRBD1 covers 7 bases. Germline V gives CDR1 SGHTA, CDR2 FQGNSA. J lost 1 base, V lost 3 bases, and 11 bases had no gene match. This CDR3 spans 17 amino acids. Based on the CDR3 plus reference TRBV7-2 and TRBJ2-5, the full variable domain is GAGVSQSPSNKVTEKGKDVELRCDPISGHTALYWYRQSLGQGLEFLIYFQGNSAPDKSGLPSDRFSAERTGGSVSTLTIQRTQQEDSAVYLCASSFAPVGTVQETQYFGPGTRLLVL.